This TCR beta chain derives from a study of T-cell memory formation after mild COVID-19. Whole-study findings and limits: The CD4+ clones that contracted clustered mainly within CM and EM, and the CD8+ clones concentrated in EMRA. The appearance of some responding clones in pre-infection memory suggested that cross-reactive memory joined. The authors did not confirm SARS-CoV-2 specificity of second-wave clones peaking day 37.

5'RACE with constant-segment primers yielded barcoded, UMI-tagged TCR alpha and TCR beta cDNA libraries. Using its own MiXCR run on the 5' RACE reads, TCRdb lists one record per CDR3 protein. The table records roughly 150,000 distinct CDR3 sequences, roughly 14% of them present only once. To note about this clonotype: Its cognate antigen is unknown. Sequence at one end of the junction differs from germline and may be a read error.

Input material: PBMCs or a T cell subset sorted from them (not recorded which). The sequence was collected from an adult woman who had mild COVID-19 (a few samples of this study predate the infection). Cell type and time point are not known.

The CDR3 sequence is CASSLRALGETQYF. The CDR3 DNA reads as TGTGCCAGCAGCTTAAGGGCCCTTGGAGAGACTCAGTACTTC. The chain links TRBV13 to TRBJ2-5; no definite D call. The germline CDR1 and CDR2 sequences are PRHDT and FYEKMQ (reference sequence). This CDR3 region has 14 residues.